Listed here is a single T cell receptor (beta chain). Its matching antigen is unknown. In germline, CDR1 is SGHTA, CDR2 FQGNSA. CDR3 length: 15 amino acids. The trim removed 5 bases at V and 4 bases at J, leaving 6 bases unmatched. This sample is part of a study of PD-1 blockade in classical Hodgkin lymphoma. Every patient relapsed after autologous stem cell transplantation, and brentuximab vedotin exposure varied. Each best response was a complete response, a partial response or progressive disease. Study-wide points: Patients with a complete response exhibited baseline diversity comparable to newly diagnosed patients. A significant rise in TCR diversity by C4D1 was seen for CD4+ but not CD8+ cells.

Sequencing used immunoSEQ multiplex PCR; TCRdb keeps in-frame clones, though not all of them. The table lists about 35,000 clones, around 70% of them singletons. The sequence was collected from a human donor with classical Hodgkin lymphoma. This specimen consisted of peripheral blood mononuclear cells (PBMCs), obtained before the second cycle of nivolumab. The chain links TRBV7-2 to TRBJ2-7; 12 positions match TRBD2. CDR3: CASSPGLAGPYEQYF. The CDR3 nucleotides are TGTGCCAGCAGCCCCGGACTAGCGGGACCTTACGAGCAGTACTTC.